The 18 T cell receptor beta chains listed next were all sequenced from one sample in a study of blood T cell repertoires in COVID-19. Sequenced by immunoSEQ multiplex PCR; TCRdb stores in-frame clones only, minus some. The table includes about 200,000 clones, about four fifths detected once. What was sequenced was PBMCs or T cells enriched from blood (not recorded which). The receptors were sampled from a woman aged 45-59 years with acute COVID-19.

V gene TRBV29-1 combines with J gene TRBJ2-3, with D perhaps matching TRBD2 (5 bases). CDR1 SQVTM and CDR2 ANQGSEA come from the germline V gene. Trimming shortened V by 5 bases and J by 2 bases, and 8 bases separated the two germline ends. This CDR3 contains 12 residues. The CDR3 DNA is TGCAGCGTTTTTCGGGACACAGATACGCAGTATTTT. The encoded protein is CSVFRDTDTQYF.

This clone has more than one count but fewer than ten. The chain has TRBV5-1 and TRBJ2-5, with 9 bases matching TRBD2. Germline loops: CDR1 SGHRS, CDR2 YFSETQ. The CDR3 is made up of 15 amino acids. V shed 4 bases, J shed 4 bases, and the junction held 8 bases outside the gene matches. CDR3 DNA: TGCGCCAGCAGCCCCTTAGGGCGGGGGGGAGAGACCCAGTACTTC. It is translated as CASSPLGRGGETQYF.

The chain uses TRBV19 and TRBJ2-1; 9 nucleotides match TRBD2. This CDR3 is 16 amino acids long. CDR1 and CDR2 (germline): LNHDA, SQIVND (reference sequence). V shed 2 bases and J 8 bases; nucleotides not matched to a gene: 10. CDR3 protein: CASSIRTRGGQDEQFF. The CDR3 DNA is TGTGCCAGTAGTATACGAACGCGGGGGGGTCAAGATGAGCAGTTCTTC. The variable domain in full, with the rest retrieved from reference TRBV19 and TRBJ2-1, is DGGITQSPKYLFRKEGQNVTLSCEQNLNHDAMYWYRQDPGQGLRLIYYSQIVNDFQKGDIAEGYSVSREKKESFPLTVTSAQKNPTAFYLCASSIRTRGGQDEQFFGPGTRLTVL.

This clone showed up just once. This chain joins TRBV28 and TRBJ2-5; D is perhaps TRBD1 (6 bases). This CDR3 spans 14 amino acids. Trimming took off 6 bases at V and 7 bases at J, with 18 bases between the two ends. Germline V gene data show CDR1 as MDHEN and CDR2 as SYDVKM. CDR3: CASSRAQGTGTQYF. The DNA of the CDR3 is TGTGCCAGCAGCCGCGCGCAGGGGACGGGGACCCAGTACTTC.

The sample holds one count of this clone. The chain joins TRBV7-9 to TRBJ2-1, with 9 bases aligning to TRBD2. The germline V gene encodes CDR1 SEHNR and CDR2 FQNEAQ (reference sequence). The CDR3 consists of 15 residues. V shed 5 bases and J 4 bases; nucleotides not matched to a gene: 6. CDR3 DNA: TGTGCCAGCAGCCCCACTAGCGGGCCTTACAATGAGCAGTTCTTC. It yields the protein CASSPTSGPYNEQFF.

The CDR3 DNA follows: TGTGCCAGTAGTATTCAAGGACTAGCTGGGTCAGGTAATGAGCAGTTCTTC. The encoded protein is CASSIQGLAGSGNEQFF. The V and J genes are TRBV19 and TRBJ2-1; 8 nucleotides match TRBD2. Germline V gives CDR1 LNHDA, CDR2 SQIVND (reference sequence). Trimming cost V 3 bases and J 7 bases; bases outside gene matches: 14. The CDR3 is made up of 17 amino acids.

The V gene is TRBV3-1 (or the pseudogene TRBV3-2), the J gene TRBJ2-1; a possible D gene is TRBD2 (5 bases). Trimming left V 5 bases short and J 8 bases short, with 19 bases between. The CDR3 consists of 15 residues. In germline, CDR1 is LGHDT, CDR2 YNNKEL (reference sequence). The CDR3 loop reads CASSSPSGKEDEQFF. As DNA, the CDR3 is TGTGCCAGCAGCTCGCCCTCCGGGAAGGAGGATGAGCAGTTCTTC.

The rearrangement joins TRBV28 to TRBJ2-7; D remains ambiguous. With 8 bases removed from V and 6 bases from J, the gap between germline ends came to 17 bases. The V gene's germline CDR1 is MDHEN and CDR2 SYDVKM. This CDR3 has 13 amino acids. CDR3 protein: CASSDRGPVEQYF. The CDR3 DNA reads TGTGCCAGCTCCGACCGAGGCCCTGTCGAGCAGTACTTC.

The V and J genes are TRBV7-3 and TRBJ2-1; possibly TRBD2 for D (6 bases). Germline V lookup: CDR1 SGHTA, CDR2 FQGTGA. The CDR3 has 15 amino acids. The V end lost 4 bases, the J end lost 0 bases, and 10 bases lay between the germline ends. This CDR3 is CASSSSASSYNEQFF. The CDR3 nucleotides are TGTGCCAGCAGCTCTAGCGCAAGCTCCTACAATGAGCAGTTCTTC.

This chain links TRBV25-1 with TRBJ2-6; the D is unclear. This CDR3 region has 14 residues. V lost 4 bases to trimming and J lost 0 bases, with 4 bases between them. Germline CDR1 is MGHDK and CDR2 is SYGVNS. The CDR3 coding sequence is TGTGCCAGCAGTGCTATCTCTGGGGCCAACGTCCTGACTTTC. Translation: CASSAISGANVLTF.

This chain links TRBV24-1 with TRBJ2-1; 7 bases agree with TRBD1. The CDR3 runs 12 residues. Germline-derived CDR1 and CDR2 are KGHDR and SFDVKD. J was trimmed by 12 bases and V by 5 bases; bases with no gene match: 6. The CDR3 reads CATSAPTGRQFF. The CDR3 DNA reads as TGTGCCACCAGTGCCCCGACAGGGAGGCAGTTCTTC.

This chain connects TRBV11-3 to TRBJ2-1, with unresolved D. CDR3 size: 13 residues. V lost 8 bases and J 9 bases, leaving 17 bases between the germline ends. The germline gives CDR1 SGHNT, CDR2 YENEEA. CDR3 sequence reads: CASGGPSYGEQFF. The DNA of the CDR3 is TGTGCCAGCGGTGGGCCTTCCTACGGTGAGCAGTTCTTC.

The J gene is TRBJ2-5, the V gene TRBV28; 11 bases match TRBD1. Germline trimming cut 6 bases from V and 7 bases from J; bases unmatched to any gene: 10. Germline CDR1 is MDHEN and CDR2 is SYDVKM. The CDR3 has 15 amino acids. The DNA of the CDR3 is TGTGCCAGCAGCGTGGGACAGGGGGGGTTTGCGACCCAGTACTTC. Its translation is CASSVGQGGFATQYF.

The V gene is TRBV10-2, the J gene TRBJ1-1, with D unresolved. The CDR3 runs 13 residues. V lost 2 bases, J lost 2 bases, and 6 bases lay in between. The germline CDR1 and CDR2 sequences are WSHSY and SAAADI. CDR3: CASSEADNTEAFF. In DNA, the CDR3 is TGCGCCAGCAGTGAGGCGGATAACACTGAAGCTTTCTTT.

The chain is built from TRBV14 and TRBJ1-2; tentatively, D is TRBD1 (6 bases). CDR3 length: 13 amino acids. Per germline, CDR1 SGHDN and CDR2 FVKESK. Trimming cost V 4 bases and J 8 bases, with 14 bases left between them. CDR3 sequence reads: CASSLLGQYGYTF. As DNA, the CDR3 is TGTGCCAGCAGCCTCCTCGGACAGTACGGCTACACCTTC.

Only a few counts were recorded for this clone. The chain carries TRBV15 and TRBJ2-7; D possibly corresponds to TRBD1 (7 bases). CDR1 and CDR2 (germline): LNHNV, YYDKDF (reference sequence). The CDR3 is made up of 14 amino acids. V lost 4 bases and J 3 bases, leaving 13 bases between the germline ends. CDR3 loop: CATSMGGQSYEQYF. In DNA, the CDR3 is TGTGCCACCAGCATGGGGGGACAGAGCTACGAGCAGTACTTC.

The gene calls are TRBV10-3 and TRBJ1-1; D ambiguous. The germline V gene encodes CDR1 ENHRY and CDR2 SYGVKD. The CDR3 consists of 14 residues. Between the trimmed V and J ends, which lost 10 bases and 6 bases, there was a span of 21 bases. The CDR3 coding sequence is TGTGCCACCCAGGCCCGGGGTAGTGGTGCTGAAGCTTTCTTT. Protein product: CATQARGSGAEAFF.

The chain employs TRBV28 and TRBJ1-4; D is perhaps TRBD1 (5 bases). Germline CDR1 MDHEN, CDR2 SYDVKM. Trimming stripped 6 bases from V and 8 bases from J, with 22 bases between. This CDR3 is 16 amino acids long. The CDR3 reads CASSSHTGGSLEKLFF. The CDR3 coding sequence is TGTGCCAGCAGCTCACATACCGGGGGGAGTTTGGAAAAACTGTTTTTT. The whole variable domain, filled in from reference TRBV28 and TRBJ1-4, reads DVKVTQSSRYLVKRTGEKVFLECVQDMDHENMFWYRQDPGLGLRLIYFSYDVKMKEKGDIPEGYSVSREKKERFSLILESASTNQTSMYLCASSSHTGGSLEKLFFGSGTQLSVL.